The 26 T cell receptor beta chains listed next were all sequenced from one sample in a study of cytomegalovirus exposure and HLA in healthy donors. The protocol was immunoSEQ multiplex PCR, while the TCRdb copy is restricted to in-frame clones and leaves out a portion. The table lists roughly 300,000 clones, 75% to 90% of them singletons. Input material: PBMCs. These receptors all stem from a woman under 40 in good health and CMV-seropositive.

This clone has just one count. V and J are TRBV6-6 and TRBJ1-5, with D uncertain. This CDR3 has 16 amino acids. V lost 7 bases, J lost 4 bases, and 20 bases lay in between. The germline CDR1 and CDR2 sequences are MNHNY and SVGAGI (reference sequence). CDR3 loop: CASTAVFSPLNQPQHF. Here the CDR3 DNA reads TGTGCCAGCACCGCCGTATTTTCGCCTCTTAATCAGCCCCAGCATTTT.

The chain couples TRBV28 to TRBJ1-1; no clear D. V was cut by 2 bases and J by 0 bases, with 13 bases left in between. CDR1 is MDHEN and CDR2 is SYDVKM in the germline V gene. This CDR3 spans 16 amino acids. CDR3 loop: CASSLERAYMNTEAFF. CDR3 in DNA: TGTGCCAGCAGTTTAGAACGGGCGTACATGAACACTGAAGCTTTCTTT.

About this clone: The same CDR3 also results from other DNA sequences found in this sample. This chain uses TRBV5-1 with TRBJ1-1, with 8 positions matching TRBD1. The CDR3 extends over 14 amino acids. Germline V gene lookup returns CDR1 SGHRS and CDR2 YFSETQ. With 2 bases clipped from V and 1 base from J, the junction kept 1 base outside the gene matches. The DNA for the CDR3 is TGCGCCAGCAGCTTTACAGGGGGGAACACTGAAGCTTTCTTT. This translates into CASSFTGGNTEAFF.

Regarding this clone: In the same sample, other DNA sequences code for this CDR3. The J gene is TRBJ2-7, the V gene TRBV20-1, with no clear D. Germline V gene lookup returns CDR1 DFQATT and CDR2 SNEGSKA (reference sequence). V lost 1 base, J lost 1 base, and 2 bases lay in between. There are 11 residues in the CDR3. Here the CDR3 DNA reads TGCAGTGCTAGAGTTTCCTACGAGCAGTACTTC. Protein: CSARVSYEQYF.

The chain joins TRBV30 to TRBJ2-7; 9 nucleotides match TRBD2. Trimming took 2 bases from V and 0 from J; bases not matched to a gene: 11. The CDR3 consists of 17 residues. The germline CDR1 and CDR2 sequences are GTSNPN and SVGIG (reference sequence). CDR3 in DNA: TGTGCCTGGAGTCCCGCTCTGCGGGAGGGGAGCTCCTACGAGCAGTACTTC. This gives the protein CAWSPALREGSSYEQYF.

The chain carries TRBV11-2 and TRBJ2-1, with TRBD1 as a possible D gene (6 bases). The CDR3 loop spans 17 amino acids. CDR1 and CDR2 (germline): SGHAT, FQNNGV. V lost 4 bases, J lost 4 bases, and 20 bases lay in between. The chain's CDR3 is CASSSPQDSRGYNEQFF. The CDR3 DNA sequence: TGTGCCAGCAGCTCTCCCCAGGACAGCCGGGGTTACAATGAGCAGTTCTTC.

The chain employs TRBV30 and TRBJ1-1; maybe TRBD1 (6 bases). V dropped 3 bases and J dropped 2 bases, with 10 bases sitting between them. This CDR3 is 13 amino acids long. From germline, CDR1 is GTSNPN and CDR2 SVGIG (reference sequence). CDR3 coding DNA: TGTGCCTGGAGCCTCGGGGGCAACACTGAAGCTTTCTTT. This codes for CAWSLGGNTEAFF.

The chain's CDR3 is CASSQTPGQGGPRGNQPQHF. CDR3 DNA: TGCGCCAGCAGTCAAACCCCGGGACAGGGAGGACCTAGGGGCAATCAGCCCCAGCATTTT. The rearrangement uses TRBV23-1 and TRBJ1-5; 9 bases align to TRBD1. TRBV23-1 belongs to the ORF category, with a function that is uncertain. The CDR3 loop spans 20 amino acids. Losses at the gene ends were 2 bases for V and 2 bases for J; bases not matched to a gene: 16.

This chain links TRBV7-8 with TRBJ1-6; a possible D gene is TRBD1 (5 bases). CDR1 is SGHVS, CDR2 FQNEAQ, per germline. This CDR3 spans 15 amino acids. V was pared by 5 bases and J by 0 bases, with 8 bases between. The CDR3 DNA reads as TGTGCCAGCAGCCTACAGGACTCCTATAATTCACCCCTCCACTTT. This gives the protein CASSLQDSYNSPLHF.

The CDR3 region is CASSLDQGSNQPQHF. DNA of the CDR3: TGTGCCAGCAGTTTAGATCAGGGCAGCAATCAGCCCCAGCATTTT. This chain links TRBV27 with TRBJ1-5; weak D call: TRBD1 (5 bases). The CDR3 loop spans 15 amino acids. V gave up 2 bases and J gave up 1 base, with 9 bases separating them. CDR1 and CDR2 (germline): MNHEY, SMNVEV (reference sequence).

The V call is TRBV28, the J call TRBJ2-7; D gene unclear. Per the germline V gene, CDR1 is MDHEN and CDR2 is SYDVKM. The ends were cut back, 4 bases at V and 3 bases at J, with 7 bases in the middle. The CDR3 runs to 12 residues. CDR3: CASSYPSYEQYF. CDR3 bases: TGTGCCAGCAGTTACCCGAGCTACGAGCAGTACTTC.

The rearrangement uses TRBV7-2 and TRBJ1-6, with TRBD1 as a possible D gene (5 bases). CDR3 size: 19 residues. Trimming took off 4 bases at V and 9 bases at J, with 28 bases between the two ends. Germline V gives CDR1 SGHTA, CDR2 FQGNSA. CDR3 loop: CASSSSRATPPGPGSPLHF. The DNA for the CDR3 is TGTGCCAGCAGCTCGAGCAGGGCGACCCCACCCGGCCCCGGTTCACCCCTCCACTTT.

The gene calls are TRBV7-2 and TRBJ1-1, with D tentatively TRBD1 (6 bases). Germline CDR1 is SGHTA and CDR2 is FQGNSA. The germline V and J ends were trimmed by 4 bases and 8 bases, with 11 bases remaining between them. The CDR3 extends over 12 amino acids. The CDR3 loop is CASSSDRSEAFF. For the CDR3, the DNA is TGTGCCAGCAGCTCTGACAGGTCCGAAGCTTTCTTT.

This chain links TRBV6-5 with TRBJ1-1; no reliable D call. This CDR3 is 13 amino acids long. Germline values: CDR1 MNHEY, CDR2 SVGAGI. The V and J ends lost 5 bases and 4 bases respectively, with 11 bases between them. CDR3 sequence (DNA): TGTGCCAGCAGTGCGGGAGGCTCCACTGAAGCTTTCTTT. Protein product: CASSAGGSTEAFF.

The V gene is TRBV27, the J gene TRBJ2-7, with 7 bases lining up with TRBD1. V lost 0 bases to trimming and J lost 4 bases; unmatched junction nucleotides: 3. Germline loops: CDR1 MNHEY, CDR2 SMNVEV (reference sequence). This CDR3 spans 14 amino acids. The CDR3 is CASSLSGGNYEQYF. CDR3 sequence (DNA): TGTGCCAGCAGTTTATCAGGGGGCAATTACGAGCAGTACTTC.

V usage is TRBV7-8 and J usage is TRBJ2-7, with TRBD1 matching over 8 bases. The V and J ends lost 0 bases and 2 bases, in that order; junction bases with no gene match: 6. The CDR3 is made up of 16 amino acids. Germline loops: CDR1 SGHVS, CDR2 FQNEAQ. In nucleotides, the CDR3 is TGTGCCAGCAGCTTAGCGACGGGGACAGGTACCTACGAGCAGTACTTC. Protein: CASSLATGTGTYEQYF.

In the case of this clone: Other DNA sequences in the same sample also yield this CDR3. This sequence joins TRBV27 and TRBJ1-5, with D hard to call. Trimming removed 5 bases at V and 4 bases at J, with 6 bases between. CDR1 is MNHEY, CDR2 SMNVEV, per germline (reference sequence). The CDR3 totals 12 residues. The CDR3 DNA reads as TGTGCCAGCAGTCGAATAAATCAGCCCCAGCATTTT. Translating gives CASSRINQPQHF.

The J gene is TRBJ2-7, the V gene TRBV2; 9 bases match TRBD1. Looked up from germline, CDR1 is SNHLY and CDR2 is FYNNEI. With 6 bases clipped from V and 2 bases from J, the junction kept 8 bases outside the gene matches. This CDR3 spans 15 amino acids. The CDR3 DNA reads TGTGCCAGCAGAGTAGGGACAGGGCTAACCTACGAGCAGTACTTC. Translated, it gives CASRVGTGLTYEQYF.

The rearrangement uses TRBV18 and TRBJ1-4; D call uncertain. Germline CDR1 and CDR2: KGHSH and LQKENI. This CDR3 is 16 amino acids long. V shed 2 bases and J shed 2 bases, with 12 bases lying between them. CDR3 region: CASSPKSSHTNEKLFF. The CDR3 nucleotides read TGTGCCAGCTCACCAAAGTCAAGCCACACTAATGAAAAACTGTTTTTT.

The V gene is TRBV4-3, the J gene TRBJ1-1, with no clear D. This CDR3 spans 14 amino acids. CDR1 is LGHNA, CDR2 YSLEER, per germline. V lost 0 bases and J 3 bases, leaving 8 bases between the germline ends. The CDR3 protein is CASSQEGGYTEAFF. The CDR3 DNA sequence: TGCGCCAGCAGCCAAGAGGGAGGTTACACTGAAGCTTTCTTT.

The gene calls are TRBV4-1 and TRBJ1-2; 8 bases agree with TRBD1. V lost 7 bases to trimming and J lost 3 bases; unmatched junction nucleotides: 10. The CDR3 has 15 residues. Germline CDR1 and CDR2: MGHRA and YSYEKL. CDR3 loop: CASKRQGPGDYGYTF. DNA for the CDR3: TGCGCCAGCAAGAGACAGGGGCCCGGGGACTATGGCTACACCTTC.

V usage is TRBV5-1 and J usage is TRBJ2-7, with TRBD2 matching over 7 bases. The ends lost 1 base at V and 1 base at J; junction bases unmatched: 2. The CDR3 has 14 amino acids. Per germline, CDR1 SGHRS and CDR2 YFSETQ. Here the CDR3 reads CASSLREASYEQYF. The CDR3 DNA sequence: TGCGCCAGCAGCTTGCGGGAGGCTTCCTACGAGCAGTACTTC.

This clone was detected only once. The chain is built from TRBV7-2 and TRBJ2-5, with 11 bases aligning to TRBD2. After removal of 2 bases from V and 4 bases from J, the junction contained 0 bases not matched to a gene. This CDR3 contains 14 residues. From germline, CDR1 is SGHTA and CDR2 FQGNSA. CDR3 DNA sequence: TGTGCCAGCAGCTTAACTAGCGGGAGAGAGACCCAGTACTTC. Protein sequence: CASSLTSGRETQYF.

This clone showed up just once. This chain joins TRBV5-1 and TRBJ2-1; 7 bases are a match to TRBD2. V lost 1 base, J lost 0 bases, and 7 bases stayed unmatched. Germline assignment: CDR1 SGHRS and CDR2 YFSETQ. The CDR3 length is 17 residues. The CDR3 DNA sequence: TGCGCCAGCAGCTTGACGAGCGGCGGGAGCTCCTACAATGAGCAGTTCTTC. Translated: CASSLTSGGSSYNEQFF.

This rearrangement joins TRBV6-1 to TRBJ2-7; D gene unclear. Trimming removed 2 bases from V and 6 bases from J, with 8 bases in between. The CDR3 extends over 12 amino acids. Germline V gives CDR1 MNHNS, CDR2 SASEGT. The CDR3 nucleotides are TGTGCCAGCAGTGAATGGGTTCCCGAGCAGTACTTC. Protein: CASSEWVPEQYF.

The CDR3 DNA reads TGTGCCAGCAGCTTAGCGGGGGGGCGATGGGCCGGGGAGCTGTTTTTT. Translated: CASSLAGGRWAGELFF. The genes are TRBV7-2 and TRBJ2-2; perhaps TRBD2 as D (7 bases). This CDR3 contains 16 residues. Germline CDR1 is SGHTA and CDR2 is FQGNSA. V shed 0 bases and J shed 6 bases, with 14 bases lying between them.